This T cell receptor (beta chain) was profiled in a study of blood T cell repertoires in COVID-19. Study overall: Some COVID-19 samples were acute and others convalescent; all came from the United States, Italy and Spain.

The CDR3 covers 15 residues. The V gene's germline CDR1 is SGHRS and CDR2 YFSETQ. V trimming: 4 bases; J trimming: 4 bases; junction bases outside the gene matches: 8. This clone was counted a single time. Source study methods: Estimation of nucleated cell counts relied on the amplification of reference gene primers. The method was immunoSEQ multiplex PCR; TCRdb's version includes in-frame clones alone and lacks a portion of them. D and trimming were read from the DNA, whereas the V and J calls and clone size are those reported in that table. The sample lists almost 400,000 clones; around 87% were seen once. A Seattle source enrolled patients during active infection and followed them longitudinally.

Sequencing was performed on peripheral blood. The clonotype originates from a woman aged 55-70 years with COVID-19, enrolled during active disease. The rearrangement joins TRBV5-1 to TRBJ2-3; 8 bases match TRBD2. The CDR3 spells CASSPRGGAADTQYF. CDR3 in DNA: TGCGCCAGCAGCCCCCGGGGGGGGGCGGCAGATACGCAGTATTTT.